This T cell receptor beta chain was observed in a study of blood T cell repertoires in COVID-19. About the research overall: From the United States, Italy and Spain came samples of acute and convalescent COVID-19. Nucleic acid was either cDNA or gDNA, and it came from T cells, B-cell-depleted T cells, or PBMCs.

Original processing methods: Amplification of reference gene primers was used by the study to estimate nucleated cell counts. The repertoire was sequenced with immunoSEQ multiplex PCR; TCRdb's copy has only in-frame clones and lacks some. V, J and clone size are taken as reported in that table, and D and trimming were inferred from the DNA itself. The top ten clones hold 2.5% to 3% of a sample with under 75,000 clones, around 89% of them seen once. The specimen sequenced was peripheral blood. This sequence was found in a man between 50 and 59 years old with acute or convalescent COVID-19.

The CDR3 protein is CASSPGQPSYEQYF. The CDR3 DNA reads TGTGCCAGCAGCCCCGGACAGCCGTCCTACGAGCAGTACTTC. The chain recombines TRBV14 with TRBJ2-7; tentatively, D is TRBD1 (6 bases). Trimming shortened V by 4 bases and J by 1 base, and 11 bases separated the two germline ends. Per the germline V gene, CDR1 is SGHDN and CDR2 is FVKESK. The CDR3 totals 14 residues. Variable domain in full (rest from reference TRBV14 and TRBJ2-7): EAGVTQFPSHSVIEKGQTVTLRCDPISGHDNLYWYRRVMGKEIKFLLHFVKESKQDESGMPNNRFLAERTGGTYSTLKVQPAELEDSGVYFCASSPGQPSYEQYFGPGTRLTVT.